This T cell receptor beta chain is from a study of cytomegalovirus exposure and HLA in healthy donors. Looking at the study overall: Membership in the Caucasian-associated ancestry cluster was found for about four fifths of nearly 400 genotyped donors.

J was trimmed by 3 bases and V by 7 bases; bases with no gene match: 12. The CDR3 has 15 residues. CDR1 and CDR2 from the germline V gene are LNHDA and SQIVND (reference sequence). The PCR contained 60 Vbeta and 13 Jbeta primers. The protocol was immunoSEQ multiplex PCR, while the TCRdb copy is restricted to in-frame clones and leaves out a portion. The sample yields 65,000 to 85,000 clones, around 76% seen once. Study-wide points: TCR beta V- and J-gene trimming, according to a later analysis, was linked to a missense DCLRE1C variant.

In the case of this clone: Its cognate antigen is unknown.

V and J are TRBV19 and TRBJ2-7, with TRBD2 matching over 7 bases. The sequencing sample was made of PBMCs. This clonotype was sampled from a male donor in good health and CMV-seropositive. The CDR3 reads CASTPPNGRYYEQYF. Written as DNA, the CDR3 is TGTGCCAGTACCCCCCCCAACGGGAGGTACTACGAGCAGTACTTC.